These 5 T cell receptor beta chains were all obtained from the same sample, sequenced in a study of PD-1 blockade in classical Hodgkin lymphoma. Sequenced by immunoSEQ multiplex PCR; TCRdb stores in-frame clones only, minus some. The profile shows 31,000 or so clones, 60% to 80% of them singletons. Brentuximab vedotin exposure varied among the patients, all of whom had relapsed after autologous stem cell transplantation. This sample comprised peripheral blood mononuclear cells (PBMCs), obtained before the second cycle of nivolumab. The receptors derive from a human donor with classical Hodgkin lymphoma.

This chain links TRBV5-6 with TRBJ1-1, with D perhaps TRBD1 (6 bases). Germline loops: CDR1 SGHDT, CDR2 YYEEEE. This CDR3 has 12 amino acids. V was shortened by 1 base and J by 11 bases, with 12 bases between the two germline ends. The CDR3, as DNA: TGTGCCAGCAGCTTGCAGGGGATGCACGCTTTCTTT. Encoded protein: CASSLQGMHAFF.

Only one count was recorded for this clone. The chain carries TRBV5-8 and TRBJ1-6; TRBD1 matches at 9 bases. Germline CDR1 SGHTS, CDR2 YDEGEE. This CDR3 is 14 amino acids long. With 5 bases clipped from V and 10 bases from J, the junction kept 7 bases outside the gene matches. DNA for the CDR3: TGTGCCAGCAGATATTGGACAGGGGCCTCACCCCTCCACTTT. Translated: CASRYWTGASPLHF.

This clone has a handful of counts. This chain connects TRBV15 to TRBJ2-2, with 14 bases that match TRBD2. This CDR3 region has 17 residues. After removal of 2 bases from V and 7 bases from J, the junction contained 6 bases not matched to a gene. Germline lookup yields CDR1 LNHNV and CDR2 YYDKDF (reference sequence). The CDR3 DNA is TGTGCCACCAGCAGACGCCAGACTAGCGGGAGGGTCGGGGAGCTGTTTTTT. Its protein is CATSRRQTSGRVGELFF.

The chain links TRBV4-3 to TRBJ2-2, with 8 bases aligning to TRBD1. The CDR3 contains 16 residues. Germline-derived CDR1 and CDR2 are LGHNA and YSLEER. V gave up 0 bases and J gave up 9 bases; unmatched junction bases: 9. CDR3 nucleotide sequence: TGCGCCAGCAGCCAAGATGGGGCAGGGGGCTCTAGGGAGCTGTTTTTT. Translation: CASSQDGAGGSRELFF.

This sequence joins TRBV7-6 and TRBJ2-1; tentative D call: TRBD2 (5 bases). V lost 4 bases and J lost 2, with 12 bases in between. Germline V CDR1 and CDR2: SGHVS, FNYEAQ. CDR3 size: 15 residues. The CDR3 loop is CASSSSPAAYNEQFF. CDR3 coding DNA: TGTGCCAGCAGCTCCTCCCCAGCGGCCTACAATGAGCAGTTCTTC.